Each of the 31 T cell receptor beta chains below was sequenced from the same sample in a study of patients and donors after allogeneic stem cell transplantation. TCRdb fed the RT-PCR reads into MiXCR, producing one record per CDR3 protein. The sample has fewer than 180,000 distinct CDR3 sequences, 30% to 45% seen once; the top ten hold 40% to 55%. Specimen: blood, either unsorted or a sorted T cell fraction (not recorded which). Receptors were obtained from a human donor who was either an allogeneic HSCT recipient or a stem cell or donor lymphocyte infusion donor (not recorded which). It is not recorded whose cells these are; they may come from a transplant donor.

The sample holds a few counts of this clonotype. The chain has TRBV4-1 and TRBJ1-4; D is uncertain. V was clipped by 3 bases and J by 12 bases, with 14 bases between them. Germline CDR1 is MGHRA and CDR2 is YSYEKL. The CDR3 spans 13 residues. The CDR3 protein is CASSHAPIGELFF. CDR3 in DNA: TGCGCCAGCAGCCATGCGCCCATAGGAGAACTGTTTTTT.

This clonotype showed up just a few times. The chain employs TRBV7-2 and TRBJ1-1; D not certain. The V end was cut by 5 bases, the J end by 0 bases, with 10 bases between. In germline, CDR1 is SGHTA, CDR2 FQGNSA. CDR3 length: 14 amino acids. The chain's CDR3 is CASSDQPMNTEAFF. Written as DNA, the CDR3 is TGTGCCAGCAGCGACCAGCCCATGAACACTGAAGCTTTCTTT.

This clonotype was seen a few times. The chain has TRBV4-3 and TRBJ1-6; D is uncertain. The V end was cut by 4 bases, the J end by 7 bases, with 20 bases between. There are 17 residues in the CDR3. Germline V lookup: CDR1 LGHNA, CDR2 YSLEER. This CDR3 is CASSRGVRGRNNSPLHF. The CDR3 DNA follows: TGCGCCAGCAGCCGTGGAGTAAGAGGCAGAAACAATTCACCCCTCCACTTT.

The V gene is TRBV28, the J gene TRBJ1-6; D gene ambiguous. From germline, CDR1 is MDHEN and CDR2 SYDVKM. Trimming removed 11 bases at V and 7 bases at J, with 15 bases between. This CDR3 region has 13 residues. The CDR3 protein is CAGGKRENSPLHF. The CDR3 DNA follows: TGTGCCGGAGGGAAACGGGAGAATTCACCCCTCCACTTT. The variable domain in full, with the rest retrieved from reference TRBV28 and TRBJ1-6, is DVKVTQSSRYLVKRTGEKVFLECVQDMDHENMFWYRQDPGLGLRLIYFSYDVKMKEKGDIPEGYSVSREKKERFSLILESASTNQTSMYLCAGGKRENSPLHFGNGTRLTVT.

CDR3 region: CASSAREGGVLMDSPLHF. In DNA, the CDR3 is TGTGCCAGCAGTGCCCGGGAGGGGGGGGTCCTTATGGATTCACCCCTCCACTTT. The genes are TRBV2 and TRBJ1-6; possibly TRBD1 for D (6 bases). The CDR3 is made up of 18 amino acids. CDR1 is SNHLY, CDR2 FYNNEI, per germline. Trimming left V 4 bases short and J 8 bases short, with 24 bases between.

The chain carries TRBV12-3 or TRBV12-4 and TRBJ2-3; D might be TRBD2 (7 bases). The CDR3 has 17 residues. V shed 7 bases and J shed 2 bases, with 22 bases lying between them. The CDR3 bases are TGTGCCAGCACTTTCGGAGTTAGGGGGGGGCCCACAGATACGCAGTATTTT. Amino acids: CASTFGVRGGPTDTQYF.

This clonotype was detected a few times. V gene TRBV5-6 combines with J gene TRBJ1-1; D call uncertain. V gave up 8 bases and J gave up 5 bases, with 13 bases separating them. The CDR3 runs 12 residues. Germline-derived CDR1 and CDR2 are SGHDT and YYEEEE. The CDR3 DNA reads as TGTGCCAGTAAAGTACCCGGTACTGAAGCTTTCTTT. Its protein is CASKVPGTEAFF.

The chain carries TRBV12-3 or TRBV12-4 and TRBJ1-5; 8 nucleotides agree with TRBD1. V dropped 6 bases and J dropped 15; count of bases not matched to a gene: 10. The CDR3 loop spans 12 amino acids. This CDR3 is CASSYGTGLTHF. CDR3 DNA sequence: TGTGCCAGCAGCTATGGGACAGGCCTTACGCATTTT.

The chain recombines TRBV7-9 with TRBJ2-2; D gene uncertain. The CDR3 runs 17 residues. Trimming stripped 3 bases from V and 0 bases from J, with 14 bases between. CDR1 and CDR2 from the germline V gene are SEHNR and FQNEAQ (reference sequence). As DNA, the CDR3 is TGTGCCAGCAGCTTCTTTTCGGGTTCCCCGAACACCGGGGAGCTGTTTTTT. Translating gives CASSFFSGSPNTGELFF.

The rearrangement links TRBV20-1 to TRBJ2-7; D remains unclear. Germline CDR1 is DFQATT and CDR2 is SNEGSKA (reference sequence). The germline V and J ends were trimmed by 0 bases and 4 bases, with 7 bases remaining between them. This CDR3 has 12 amino acids. CDR3 in DNA: TGCAGTGCTAGAGACTCAGTTTACGAGCAGTACGTC. It translates to CSARDSVYEQYV.

The chain employs TRBV5-1 and TRBJ1-6; no reliable D call. CDR3 length equals 16 residues. Germline V CDR1 and CDR2: SGHRS, YFSETQ. V lost 7 bases, J lost 0 bases, and 14 bases lay in between. The CDR3 region has the DNA TGCGCCAGCGGTCTAGGCCCGAGCTCCTATAATTCACCCCTCCACTTT. It translates to CASGLGPSSYNSPLHF. The whole variable domain, filled in from reference TRBV5-1 and TRBJ1-6, reads KAGVTQTPRYLIKTRGQQVTLSCSPISGHRSVSWYQQTPGQGLQFLFEYFSETQRNKGNFPGRFSGRQFSNSRSEMNVSTLELGDSALYLCASGLGPSSYNSPLHFGNGTRLTVT.

V gene TRBV12-3 or TRBV12-4 combines with J gene TRBJ2-2; 7 nucleotides align to TRBD2. This CDR3 region has 14 residues. The junction had 9 bases not matched to a gene; V was cut back by 7 bases and J by 7 bases. CDR3 in amino acids: CASIPGTKVGELFF. The CDR3 DNA reads as TGTGCCAGCATCCCCGGGACTAAGGTCGGGGAGCTGTTTTTT.

The rearrangement uses TRBV20-1 and TRBJ2-1; D is ambiguous. Germline V gene lookup returns CDR1 DFQATT and CDR2 SNEGSKA (reference sequence). The V and J ends lost 3 bases and 5 bases respectively, with 14 bases between them. CDR3 length: 14 amino acids. The DNA for the CDR3 is TGCAGTGCTAGGGGTGGAGCCAGAAACAATGAGCAGTTCTTC. This codes for CSARGGARNNEQFF.

The chain employs TRBV20-1 and TRBJ2-2; either TRBD1 or TRBD2 may supply D (5 bases each). The CDR3 is 15 amino acids. Germline V gene data show CDR1 as DFQATT and CDR2 as SNEGSKA (reference sequence). V lost 3 bases and J 0 bases, leaving 11 bases between the germline ends. The CDR3: CSARSGTSNTGELFF. CDR3 sequence (DNA): TGCAGTGCTAGGTCGGGGACGTCGAACACCGGGGAGCTGTTTTTT.

This clonotype was recorded at least ten times. The genes are TRBV20-1 and TRBJ2-1, with no clear D. Trimming removed 4 bases at V and 10 bases at J, with 8 bases between. CDR1 is DFQATT, CDR2 SNEGSKA, per germline (reference sequence). The CDR3 is 10 residues long. The DNA for the CDR3 is TGCAGTGCTAAGACCGGAGAGCAGTTCTTC. It codes for CSAKTGEQFF.

This clonotype was counted only a few times. CDR3 sequence (DNA): TGTGCCAGCAGCGTAGAGGAGGGGGTGGTGGTCACAGATACGCAGTATTTT. As protein: CASSVEEGVVVTDTQYF. The V gene is TRBV9, the J gene TRBJ2-3; D may correspond to TRBD1 or TRBD2 (6 bases each). This CDR3 spans 17 amino acids. Germline V gene data show CDR1 as SGDLS and CDR2 as YYNGEE. V lost 0 bases, J lost 2 bases, and 16 bases lay in between.

This clonotype came up a few times. J is TRBJ1-6 and V is TRBV12-3 or TRBV12-4; TRBD1 matches at 7 bases. Trimming removed 5 bases from V and 8 bases from J; junction bases left unmatched: 9. This CDR3 is 15 amino acids long. The CDR3, as DNA: TGTGCCAGCAGTAATCGGACAGGAAATTATTCACCCCTCCACTTT. It yields the protein CASSNRTGNYSPLHF.

This chain joins TRBV4-1 and TRBJ1-1; D gene ambiguous. This CDR3 contains 15 residues. Germline values: CDR1 MGHRA, CDR2 YSYEKL. V gave up 1 base and J gave up 0 bases, with 9 bases separating them. The CDR3: CASSQVPGMNTEAFF. CDR3 DNA sequence: TGCGCCAGCAGCCAAGTCCCGGGAATGAACACTGAAGCTTTCTTT.

The J gene is TRBJ2-7, the V gene TRBV7-9, with TRBD2 matching over 14 bases. The CDR3 length is 20 residues. Germline assignment: CDR1 SEHNR and CDR2 FQNEAQ (reference sequence). V was clipped by 1 base and J by 2 bases; unmatched bases: 13. The CDR3 coding sequence is TGTGCCAGCAGCTTAGTTTCCGGGACTAGCGGGGGTTATGGGGCCTACGAGCAGTACTTC. Protein product: CASSLVSGTSGGYGAYEQYF.

The CDR3 reads CASSRTALRSTTDTQYF. As DNA, the CDR3 is TGTGCCAGCAGTCGGACAGCCCTCAGGTCAACCACAGATACGCAGTATTTT. The V and J genes are TRBV12-3 or TRBV12-4 and TRBJ2-3, with D maybe TRBD1 (6 bases). Deletions cut 5 bases from V and 2 bases from J, with 20 bases between. The CDR3 contains 17 residues.

The genes are TRBV20-1 and TRBJ1-2; TRBD1 aligns across 9 bases. Germline V gene data show CDR1 as DFQATT and CDR2 as SNEGSKA (reference sequence). Trimming cost V 3 bases and J 4 bases; bases outside gene matches: 12. This CDR3 region has 16 residues. The chain's CDR3 is CSASFPTDRGFYGYTF. The CDR3 DNA follows: TGCAGTGCTAGTTTTCCCACAGACAGGGGGTTCTATGGCTACACCTTC.

The genes are TRBV25-1 and TRBJ1-1; 10 positions agree with TRBD1. V lost 5 bases, J lost 7 bases, and 10 bases stayed unmatched. The CDR3 spans 15 residues. Per the germline V gene, CDR1 is MGHDK and CDR2 is SYGVNS. The chain's CDR3 is CASSRLGQGRNEAFF. The CDR3 DNA sequence: TGTGCCAGCAGTAGACTGGGACAGGGGCGAAATGAAGCTTTCTTT.

This clonotype was counted between two and nine times. The genes are TRBV7-2 and TRBJ1-2; D is ambiguous. With 6 bases removed from V and 3 bases from J, the gap between germline ends came to 11 bases. The CDR3 is 13 amino acids. Germline-derived CDR1 and CDR2 are SGHTA and FQGNSA. CDR3 region: CASSPLADYGYTF. The CDR3, as DNA: TGTGCCAGCAGTCCCCTGGCCGACTATGGCTACACCTTC. Full variable domain (remainder filled in from reference TRBV7-2 and TRBJ1-2): GAGVSQSPSNKVTEKGKDVELRCDPISGHTALYWYRQSLGQGLEFLIYFQGNSAPDKSGLPSDRFSAERTGGSVSTLTIQRTQQEDSAVYLCASSPLADYGYTFGSGTRLTVV.

The chain is built from TRBV12-3 or TRBV12-4 and TRBJ2-3; tentative D call: TRBD1 (6 bases). This CDR3 has 16 amino acids. V was shortened by 4 bases and J by 0 bases, with 14 bases between the two germline ends. CDR3 nucleotide sequence: TGTGCCAGCAGTTATACAGGGTCAACTAGCACAGATACGCAGTATTTT. This codes for CASSYTGSTSTDTQYF.

The chain combines TRBV7-8 with TRBJ2-3; D is uncertain. The V gene's germline CDR1 is SGHVS and CDR2 FQNEAQ. Trimming stripped 1 base from V and 3 bases from J, with 8 bases between. There are 14 residues in the CDR3. CDR3 sequence reads: CASSLDRATDTQYF. As DNA, the CDR3 is TGTGCCAGCAGCTTAGATAGAGCGACAGATACGCAGTATTTT. Full variable domain (rest looked up from reference TRBV7-8 and TRBJ2-3): GAGVSQSPRYKVAKRGQDVALRCDPISGHVSLFWYQQALGQGPEFLTYFQNEAQLDKSGLPSDRFFAERPEGSVSTLKIQRTQQEDSAVYLCASSLDRATDTQYFGPGTRLTVL.

The count of this clonotype is one. The J gene is TRBJ2-7, the V gene TRBV3-1, with D unresolved. This CDR3 has 12 residues. Trimming removed 0 bases at V and 8 bases at J, with 8 bases between. Germline loops: CDR1 LGHDT, CDR2 YNNKEL (reference sequence). The CDR3 here is CASSQEERKQYF. The CDR3 bases are TGTGCCAGCAGCCAAGAGGAGAGGAAGCAGTACTTC.

The rearrangement uses TRBV27 and TRBJ2-2; D is undetermined. The V end was cut by 3 bases, the J end by 8 bases, with 10 bases between. Germline CDR1 MNHEY, CDR2 SMNVEV (reference sequence). The CDR3 covers 13 residues. The DNA of the CDR3 is TGTGCCAGCAGTTTTGAGTCCGGGGGGGAGCTGTTTTTT. Its protein product is CASSFESGGELFF.

V gene TRBV6-5 combines with J gene TRBJ1-3, with D uncertain. Germline lookup yields CDR1 MNHEY and CDR2 SVGAGI. V was trimmed by 6 bases and J by 4 bases, leaving 16 bases between them. The CDR3 runs 15 residues. The CDR3 DNA reads as TGTGCCAGCAGCCTTTCCGGGGTAACGGGAAACACCATATATTTT. This codes for CASSLSGVTGNTIYF.

The sample holds a few counts of this clonotype. The V call is TRBV6-5, the J call TRBJ2-5; 7 bases map to TRBD2. The CDR3 extends over 14 amino acids. V was clipped by 5 bases and J by 1 base; unmatched bases: 4. Germline V lookup: CDR1 MNHEY, CDR2 SVGAGI. CDR3 sequence (DNA): TGTGCCAGCAGTGGCGGGAGCAGCCAAGAGACCCAGTACTTC. Translation: CASSGGSSQETQYF.

CDR3 DNA: TGTGCCAGCAGCTCGCCCACAGGGGACTATGGCTACACCTTC. As protein: CASSSPTGDYGYTF. This sequence joins TRBV13 and TRBJ1-2, with TRBD1 matching 7 bases. CDR1 PRHDT and CDR2 FYEKMQ come from the germline V gene (reference sequence). The junction had 5 bases not matched to a gene; V was cut back by 4 bases and J by 3 bases. The CDR3 totals 14 residues.

Concerning this clonotype: Since the CDR3 does not end with the conserved phenylalanine or tryptophan, this likely comes from a read error. This sequence joins TRBV24-1 and TRBJ1-5, with 8 bases matching TRBD1. This CDR3 region has 14 residues. V was pared by 5 bases and J by 6 bases, with 5 bases of the junction left unmatched. The germline V gene encodes CDR1 KGHDR and CDR2 SFDVKD. CDR3 sequence: CATSGQGPSQPQHS. CDR3 in DNA: TGTGCCACCAGTGGACAGGGGCCCAGTCAGCCCCAGCATTCT.